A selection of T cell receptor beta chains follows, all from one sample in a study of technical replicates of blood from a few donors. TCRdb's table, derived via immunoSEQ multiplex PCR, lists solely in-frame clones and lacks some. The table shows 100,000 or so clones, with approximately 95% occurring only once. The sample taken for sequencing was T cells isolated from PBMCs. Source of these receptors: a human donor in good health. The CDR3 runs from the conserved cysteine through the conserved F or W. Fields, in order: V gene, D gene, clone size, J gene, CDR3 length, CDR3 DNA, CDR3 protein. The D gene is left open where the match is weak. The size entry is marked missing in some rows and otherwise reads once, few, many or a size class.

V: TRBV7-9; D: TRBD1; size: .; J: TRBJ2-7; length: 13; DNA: TGTGCCAGCAGCCCGACAGGGGTTGAAGAGCAGTACTTC; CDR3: CASSPTGVEEQYF
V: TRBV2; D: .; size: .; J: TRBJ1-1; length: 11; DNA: TGTGCCAGCACAGGGGACACTGAAGCTTTCTTT; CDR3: CASTGDTEAFF
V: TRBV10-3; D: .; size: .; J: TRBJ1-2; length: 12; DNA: TGTGCCATCAGTGGAAATGACTACGGCTACACCTTC; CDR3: CAISGNDYGYTF
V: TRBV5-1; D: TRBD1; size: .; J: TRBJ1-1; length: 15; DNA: TGCGCCAGCAGCTTATCCGGGACAGGGAACACTGAAGCTTTCTTT; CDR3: CASSLSGTGNTEAFF
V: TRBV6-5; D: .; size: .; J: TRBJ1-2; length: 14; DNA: TGTGCCAGCAGTTACGGGCAGTCGAGTTATGGCTACACCTTC; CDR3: CASSYGQSSYGYTF
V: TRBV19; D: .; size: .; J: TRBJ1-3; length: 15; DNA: TGTGCCAGTAGTGAACAGGCGCACTCTGGAAACACCATATATTTT; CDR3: CASSEQAHSGNTIYF
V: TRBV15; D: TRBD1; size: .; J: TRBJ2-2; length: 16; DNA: TGTGCCACCAGCTTGGGTCGGGACAGGGGGTACGGGGAGCTGTTTTTT; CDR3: CATSLGRDRGYGELFF
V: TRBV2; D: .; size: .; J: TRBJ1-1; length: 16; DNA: TGTGCCAGCGACCTCGGGGGGCGACTGGCGAACACTGAAGCTTTCTTT; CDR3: CASDLGGRLANTEAFF
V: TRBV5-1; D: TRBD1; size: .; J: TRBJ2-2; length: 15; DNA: TGCGCCAGCAGCTGGGACAGGGGGAACACCGGGGAGCTGTTTTTT; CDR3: CASSWDRGNTGELFF
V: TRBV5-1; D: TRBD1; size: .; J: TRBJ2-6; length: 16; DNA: TGCGCCAGCAGCTTACAGGGGAGCTCTGGGGCCAACGTCCTGACTTTC; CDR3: CASSLQGSSGANVLTF
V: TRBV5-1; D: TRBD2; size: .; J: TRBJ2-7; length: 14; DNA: TGCGCCAGCAGCTTATGGGGACTAGACTACGAGCAGTACTTC; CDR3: CASSLWGLDYEQYF
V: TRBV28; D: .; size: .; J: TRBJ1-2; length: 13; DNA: TGTGCCAGCAGGGACTCAGCTAACTATGGCTACACCTTC; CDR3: CASRDSANYGYTF
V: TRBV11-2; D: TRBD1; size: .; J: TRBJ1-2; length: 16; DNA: TGTGCCAGCAGCTCCAACCGGGACAGGGTTAACTATGGCTACACCTTC; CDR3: CASSSNRDRVNYGYTF
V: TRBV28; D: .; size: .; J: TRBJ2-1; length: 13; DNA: TGTGCCAGCAGTTTAGGGCGCCCCAATGAGCAGTTCTTC; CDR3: CASSLGRPNEQFF
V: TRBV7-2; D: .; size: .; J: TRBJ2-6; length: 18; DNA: TGTGCCAGCAGCTACCGAGACTTAAAAAGCTCTGGGGCCAACGTCCTGACTTTC; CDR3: CASSYRDLKSSGANVLTF
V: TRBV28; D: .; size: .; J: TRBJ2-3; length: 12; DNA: TGTGCCAGCACAGGGGATGGAGATACGCAGTATTTT; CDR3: CASTGDGDTQYF
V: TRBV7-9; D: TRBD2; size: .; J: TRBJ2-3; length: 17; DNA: TGTGCCATCGGATCCTTCACTAGCGGGGGGTCCACAGATACGCAGTATTTT; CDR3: CAIGSFTSGGSTDTQYF
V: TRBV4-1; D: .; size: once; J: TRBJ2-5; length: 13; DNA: TGCGCCAGCAGCCAAAGCTACCTAGAGACCCAGTACTTC; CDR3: CASSQSYLETQYF
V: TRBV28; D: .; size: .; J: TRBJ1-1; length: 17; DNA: TGTGCCAGCAGTTACCCCTTTGACAGTTCCCTGAACACTGAAGCTTTCTTT; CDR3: CASSYPFDSSLNTEAFF
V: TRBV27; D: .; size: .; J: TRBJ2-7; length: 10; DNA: TGTGCCAGCAGTTCGTACGAGCAGTACTTC; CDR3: CASSSYEQYF
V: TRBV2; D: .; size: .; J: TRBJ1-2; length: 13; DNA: TGTGCCAGCTGGGGAGGGCTACACTATGGCTACACCTTC; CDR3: CASWGGLHYGYTF
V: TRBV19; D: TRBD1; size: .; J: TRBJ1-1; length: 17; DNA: TGTGCCAGTAGTATGACAGGGGGCCTTTCCATGAACACTGAAGCTTTCTTT; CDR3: CASSMTGGLSMNTEAFF
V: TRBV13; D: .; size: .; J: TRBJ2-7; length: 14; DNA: TGTGCCAGCAGCCCTACTAGCTCCACGCCCGGGCAGTACTTC; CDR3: CASSPTSSTPGQYF
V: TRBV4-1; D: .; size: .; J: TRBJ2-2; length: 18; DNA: TGCGCCAGCAGCCAAGAGACCCCCCAATCCCCGGGTACCGGGGAGCTGTTTTTT; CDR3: CASSQETPQSPGTGELFF
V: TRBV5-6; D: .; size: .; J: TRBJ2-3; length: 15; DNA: TGTGCCAGCAGCTTCAGCGGGCGAGGCACAGATACGCAGTATTTT; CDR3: CASSFSGRGTDTQYF
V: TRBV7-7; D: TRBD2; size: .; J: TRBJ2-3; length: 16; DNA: TGTGCTAGCAGCTTAGGTGCCAGCGGGGGGATAGATACGCAGTATTTT; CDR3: CASSLGASGGIDTQYF
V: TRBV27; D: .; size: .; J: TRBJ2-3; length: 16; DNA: TGTGCCAGCAGTTTGCTAGCAGGGGCCTCCACAGATACGCAGTATTTT; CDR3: CASSLLAGASTDTQYF
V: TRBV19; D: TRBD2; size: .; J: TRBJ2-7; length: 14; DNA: TGTGCCAGTAGTAGCGGGAGAAATGGGTACGAGCAGTACTTC; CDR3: CASSSGRNGYEQYF
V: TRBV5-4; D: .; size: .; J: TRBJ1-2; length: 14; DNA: TGTGCCAGCAGCTCCCTCGGGAGTTTCTATGGCTACACCTTC; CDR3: CASSSLGSFYGYTF
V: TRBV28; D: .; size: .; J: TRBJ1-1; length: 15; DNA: TGTGCCAGCAGTTTTATTTCGGCGAGGGACACTGAAGCTTTCTTT; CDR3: CASSFISARDTEAFF
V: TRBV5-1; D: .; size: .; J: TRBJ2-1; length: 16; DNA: TGCGCCAGCAGCTTGGGGGGTTCAAGGACAACCAATGAGCAGTTCTTC; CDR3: CASSLGGSRTTNEQFF
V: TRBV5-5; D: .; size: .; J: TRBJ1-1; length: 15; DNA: TGTGCCAGCAGCTTGGGGGATGGGGAGGACACTGAAGCTTTCTTT; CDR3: CASSLGDGEDTEAFF
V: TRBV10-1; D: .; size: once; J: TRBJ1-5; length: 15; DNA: TGCGCCAGCAGTGATTCGGGGTTGGACAATCAGCCCCAGCATTTT; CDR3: CASSDSGLDNQPQHF
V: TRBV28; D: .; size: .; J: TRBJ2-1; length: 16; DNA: TGTGCCAGCTTCTCAGGGTCATACTCTTCCTACAATGAGCAGTTCTTC; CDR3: CASFSGSYSSYNEQFF
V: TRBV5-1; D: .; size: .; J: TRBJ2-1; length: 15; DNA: TGCGCCAGCAGCTTGACCCCAGGGGCCTACAATGAGCAGTTCTTC; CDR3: CASSLTPGAYNEQFF
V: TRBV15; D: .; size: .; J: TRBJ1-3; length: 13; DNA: TGTGCCACCCGCGCGGGAGCTGGAAACACCATATATTTT; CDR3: CATRAGAGNTIYF
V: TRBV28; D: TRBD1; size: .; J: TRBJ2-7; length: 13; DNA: TGTGCCAGCAGGTCGACAGGGGGGCGGGAGCAGTACTTC; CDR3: CASRSTGGREQYF
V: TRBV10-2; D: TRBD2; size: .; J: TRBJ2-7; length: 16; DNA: TGCGCCAGCAGGGGACTAGCGGGGGGGCCTATTAACGAGCAGTACTTC; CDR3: CASRGLAGGPINEQYF
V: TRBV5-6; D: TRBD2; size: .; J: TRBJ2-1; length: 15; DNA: TGTGCCAGCAGCTTGGTTAATAGCGGGAGAGATGAGCAGTTCTTC; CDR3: CASSLVNSGRDEQFF
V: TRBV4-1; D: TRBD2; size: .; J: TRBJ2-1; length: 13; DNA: TGCGCCAGCAGACGCGGGAGTGGAAATGAGCAGTTCTTC; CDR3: CASRRGSGNEQFF
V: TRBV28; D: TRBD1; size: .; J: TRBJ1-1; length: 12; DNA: TGTGCCAGCAGGGGGACAGTGATAGAAGCTTTCTTT; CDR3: CASRGTVIEAFF
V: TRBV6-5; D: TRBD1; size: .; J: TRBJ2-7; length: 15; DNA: TGTGCCAGCAGTCCCGGACAGGGCATCTCCTACGAGCAGTACTTC; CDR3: CASSPGQGISYEQYF
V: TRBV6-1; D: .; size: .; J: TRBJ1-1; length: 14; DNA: TGTGCCAGCAGGGATAATCAGGGATCCTCTGAAGCTTTCTTT; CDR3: CASRDNQGSSEAFF
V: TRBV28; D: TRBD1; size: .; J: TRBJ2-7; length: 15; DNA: TGTGCCAGCATCGGACAGGGGGCGGCGGTTTTCGAGCAGTACTTC; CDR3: CASIGQGAAVFEQYF
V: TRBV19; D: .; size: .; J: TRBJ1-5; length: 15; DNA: TGTGCCAGTAGTATGTCCGAGTATAGCAGTCAGCCCCAGCATTTT; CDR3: CASSMSEYSSQPQHF
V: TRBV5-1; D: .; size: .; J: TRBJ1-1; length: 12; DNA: TGCGCCAGCAGCTTGGATCCGGGTGAAGCTTTCTTT; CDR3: CASSLDPGEAFF
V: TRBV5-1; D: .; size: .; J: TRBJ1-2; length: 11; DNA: TGCGCCAGCACGGAGGGAGACGGCTACACCTTC; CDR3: CASTEGDGYTF